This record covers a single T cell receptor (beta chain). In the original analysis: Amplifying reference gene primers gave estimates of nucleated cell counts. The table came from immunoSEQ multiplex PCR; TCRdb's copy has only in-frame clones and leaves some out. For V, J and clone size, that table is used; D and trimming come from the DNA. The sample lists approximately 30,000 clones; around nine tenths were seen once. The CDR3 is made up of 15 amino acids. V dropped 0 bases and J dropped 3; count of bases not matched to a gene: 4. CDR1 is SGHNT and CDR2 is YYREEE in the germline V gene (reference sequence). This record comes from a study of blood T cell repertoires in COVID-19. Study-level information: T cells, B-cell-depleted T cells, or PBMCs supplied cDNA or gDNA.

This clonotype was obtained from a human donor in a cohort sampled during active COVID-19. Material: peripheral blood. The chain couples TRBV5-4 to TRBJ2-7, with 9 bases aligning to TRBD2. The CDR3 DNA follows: TGTGCCAGCAGCTTGGGTAGCGGGGGACTCTACGAGCAGTACTTC. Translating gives CASSLGSGGLYEQYF.